This T cell receptor (beta chain) emerged from a study of blood T cell repertoires in COVID-19. The overall study: Spain, Italy and the United States supplied samples that represented acute and convalescent COVID-19.

Authors' analysis steps: Amplification with reference gene primers provided the estimates of nucleated cell counts. Some clones are missing from TCRdb's copy, which holds only in-frame ones; the method was immunoSEQ multiplex PCR. V, J and clone size are taken as reported in that table, and D and trimming were inferred from the DNA itself. The sample consists of fewer than 350,000 clones, around 81% of them appearing once. The germline V gene encodes CDR1 SGDLS and CDR2 YYNGEE. With 2 bases removed from V and 2 bases from J, the gap between germline ends came to 13 bases. The CDR3 has 15 residues. This clonotype was obtained from a woman aged 60-70 years with active or convalescent COVID-19. V and J are TRBV9 and TRBJ2-5; D might be TRBD2 (6 bases). The specimen sequenced was peripheral blood. CDR3 sequence (DNA): TGTGCCAGCAGCGTCTCCGGCGGGGATCAAGAGACCCAGTACTTC. Amino acids: CASSVSGGDQETQYF. Combining the CDR3 with reference TRBV9 and TRBJ2-5 gives the whole variable domain DSGVTQTPKHLITATGQRVTLRCSPRSGDLSVYWYQQSLDQGLQFLIQYYNGEERAKGNILERFSAQQFPDLHSELNLSSLELGDSALYFCASSVSGGDQETQYFGPGTRLLVL.